This record covers a single T cell receptor (beta chain). Its antigen is unknown. Unrecorded immune exposure was likely among donors, who were nominally healthy when sampled. A multiplex PCR was run with 60 Vbeta primers and 13 Jbeta primers. Profiling relied on immunoSEQ multiplex PCR, and the TCRdb table lists in-frame clones only, not all of them. The data show some 200,000 clones, roughly four fifths seen once. This sample stems from a study of cytomegalovirus exposure and HLA in healthy donors. Study findings and constraints: TCR beta chains associated with HLA were, in a later analysis, more clonally expanded than equally common others.

Germline CDR1 is SGHRS and CDR2 is YFSETQ. The CDR3 has 14 amino acids. Trimming at V came to 5 bases and at J to 5 bases, leaving 7 bases not matched to a gene. This TCR was sampled from a girl under 18 in good health and CMV-seronegative. The specimen sequenced was PBMCs. The chain links TRBV5-1 to TRBJ2-5; TRBD2 matches at 9 bases. CDR3 nucleotides: TGCGCCAGCAGGGGAGCGGGGGGCCAGGAGACCCAGTACTTC. It codes for CASRGAGGQETQYF. Full variable domain (remainder filled in from reference TRBV5-1 and TRBJ2-5): KAGVTQTPRYLIKTRGQQVTLSCSPISGHRSVSWYQQTPGQGLQFLFEYFSETQRNKGNFPGRFSGRQFSNSRSEMNVSTLELGDSALYLCASRGAGGQETQYFGPGTRLLVL.